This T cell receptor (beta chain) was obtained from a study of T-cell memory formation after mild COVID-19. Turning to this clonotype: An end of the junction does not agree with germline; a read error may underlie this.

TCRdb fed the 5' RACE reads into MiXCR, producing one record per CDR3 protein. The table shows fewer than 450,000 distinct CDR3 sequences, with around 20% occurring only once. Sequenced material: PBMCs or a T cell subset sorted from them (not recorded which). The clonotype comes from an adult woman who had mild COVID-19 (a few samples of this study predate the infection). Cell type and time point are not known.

The CDR3 spells CASSIAGALSYEQYF. The CDR3 DNA sequence: TGTGCCAGCAGCATAGCGGGGGCCCTCTCCTACGAGCAGTACTTC. The genes are TRBV7-8 and TRBJ2-7, with TRBD2 identical over 9 bases. The germline V gene encodes CDR1 SGHVS and CDR2 FQNEAQ. CDR3 length: 15 amino acids.